This T cell receptor (beta chain) was sequenced during a study of OX40 agonist ivuxolimab in advanced cancers. Study-level background: In this cohort, patients received ivuxolimab, an agonistic anti-OX40 (CD134) antibody.

Autoimmune disease history or systemic immunosuppression disqualified patients. Germline V lookup: CDR1 SNHLY, CDR2 FYNNEI. The CDR3 extends over 13 amino acids. The V end was cut by 7 bases, the J end by 3 bases, with 12 bases between. Sequencing used immunoSEQ multiplex PCR; TCRdb keeps in-frame clones, though not all of them. Of fewer than 100,000 clones listed, around 86% are singletons. The sample consisted of CD4+ or CD8+ T cells sorted from blood, taken in a trial of the OX40 agonist ivuxolimab. The V call is TRBV2, the J call TRBJ1-2, with no clear D. This receptor was obtained from an adult with an advanced solid tumor such as melanoma, head and neck, liver or kidney cancer. The CDR3 DNA follows: TGTGCCAGCACAGGCGAGGCTTACTATGGCTACACCTTC. It specifies CASTGEAYYGYTF. Drawing the rest from reference TRBV2 and TRBJ1-2, the complete variable domain is EPEVTQTPSHQVTQMGQEVILRCVPISNHLYFYWYRQILGQKVEFLVSFYNNEISEKSEIFDDQFSVERPDGSNFTLKIRSTKLEDSAMYFCASTGEAYYGYTFGSGTRLTVV.